This entry describes one T cell receptor (beta chain). These data belong to a study of blood T cell repertoires in COVID-19. About the research overall: Sites in the United States, Italy and Spain provided acute and convalescent COVID-19 samples. T cells, B-cell-depleted T cells, or PBMCs supplied cDNA or gDNA.

V was clipped by 3 bases and J by 7 bases, with 16 bases between them. CDR1 is SGHKS, CDR2 YYEKEE, per germline (reference sequence). The CDR3 covers 15 residues. Some clones are missing from TCRdb's copy, which holds only in-frame ones; the method was immunoSEQ multiplex PCR. The table records some 66,000 clones, about 86% of them present only once. The chain is built from TRBV5-5 and TRBJ1-4; D uncertain. Sequenced input: peripheral blood. This TCR came from a middle-aged man with active COVID-19. The CDR3 protein is CASSSQDGRGEKLFF. Written as DNA, the CDR3 is TGTGCCAGCAGCTCCCAGGACGGGCGGGGTGAAAAACTGTTTTTT.